This record looks at one T cell receptor (beta chain) sequence and its context. Its antigen is as yet unknown. This entry is derived from a study of T cell responses to AZD1222 COVID-19 vaccine. Notes on the study in general: Regions 160-218 and 743-854 held dominance among vaccine-associated CD4 TCRs, which spanned spike. Just 5 to 7 AZD1222 recipients were seropositive at baseline. All repertoire sampling was performed exclusively after the peak T cell response.

Libraries were prepared by immunoSEQ multiplex PCR; TCRdb keeps only in-frame clonotypes and omits some of them. This sample has some 150,000 clones, with about 90% found just once. Germline lookup yields CDR1 SGHVS and CDR2 FQNEAQ. V shed 4 bases and J shed 4 bases, with 16 bases lying between them. This CDR3 is 16 amino acids long. The sequencing here drew on peripheral blood, taken on day 0 of AZD1222 vaccination. The origin of this receptor is an adult in good health. The chain employs TRBV7-8 and TRBJ2-2; D might be TRBD2 (6 bases). Here the CDR3 DNA reads TGTGCCAGCAGCTATGGGCGGCGGGGAACCACCGGGGAGCTGTTTTTT. As protein: CASSYGRRGTTGELFF. Full variable domain (missing parts from reference TRBV7-8 and TRBJ2-2): GAGVSQSPRYKVAKRGQDVALRCDPISGHVSLFWYQQALGQGPEFLTYFQNEAQLDKSGLPSDRFFAERPEGSVSTLKIQRTQQEDSAVYLCASSYGRRGTTGELFFGEGSRLTVL.